Described below is a single T cell receptor (beta chain) sequence and its context. Its antigen is not known. This sample stems from a study of shared clonotypes between healthy human individuals. Study observations and caveats: The study sampled only blood, and tissue repertoires likely differ.

Assay: immunoSEQ multiplex PCR; the TCRdb copy retains only in-frame clones and omits some. The table shows about 1 million clones, with 60% to 80% occurring only once. The sequence was collected from a man younger than 30 in good health. Sample: memory CD4+ T cells sorted from blood. Subset defined: CD45RA-negative fraction.

The CDR3 loop reads CASSDGLNYGYTF. Here the CDR3 DNA reads TGTGCCAGCAGCGACGGGCTGAACTATGGCTACACCTTC. The J gene is TRBJ1-2, the V gene TRBV7-8, with D uncertain. Germline CDR1 and CDR2: SGHVS and FQNEAQ. The CDR3 spans 13 residues. Trimming took off 5 bases at V and 2 bases at J, with 9 bases between the two ends.